The 21 T cell receptor beta chains below all came from one sample that was sequenced in a study of cytomegalovirus exposure and HLA in healthy donors. The PCR made use of 60 Vbeta and 13 Jbeta primers. Sequencing used immunoSEQ multiplex PCR; TCRdb keeps in-frame clones, though not all of them. Of some 100,000 clones listed, 60% to 80% are singletons. Sequences were obtained from PBMCs. The source is a woman under 30 in good health and CMV-seropositive.

The chain joins TRBV6-5 to TRBJ2-7; D might be TRBD1 (6 bases). The CDR3 extends over 15 amino acids. Germline V gives CDR1 MNHEY, CDR2 SVGAGI. Trimming pared 0 bases from V and 7 bases from J, leaving 16 bases between. The CDR3, as DNA: TGTGCCAGCAGTTACTCTTCAGGGGTTGAGGGAGAGCAGTACTTC. It codes for CASSYSSGVEGEQYF.

The genes are TRBV6-5 and TRBJ2-7, with TRBD2 as a possible D gene (6 bases). Germline V lookup: CDR1 MNHEY, CDR2 SVGAGI. V shed 5 bases and J shed 2 bases, with 16 bases lying between them. The CDR3 extends over 15 amino acids. The CDR3 protein is CASSMSLARTYEQYF. The CDR3, as DNA: TGTGCCAGCAGTATGTCTCTAGCGAGGACCTACGAGCAGTACTTC.

This clone was seen a few times. This chain connects TRBV7-9 to TRBJ2-3, with TRBD2 identical over 9 bases. The CDR3 runs to 16 residues. Per the germline V gene, CDR1 is SEHNR and CDR2 is FQNEAQ (reference sequence). After removal of 1 base from V and 6 bases from J, the junction contained 8 bases not matched to a gene. The CDR3 DNA reads as TGTGCCAGCAGCTTAGTTTCCAGCGGGAGGACCGATACGCAGTATTTT. It translates to CASSLVSSGRTDTQYF.

Turning to this clone: The sample carries other DNA sequences with the same CDR3. The rearrangement links TRBV4-3 to TRBJ2-1; no firm D call. The germline CDR1 and CDR2 sequences are LGHNA and YSLEER. The CDR3 runs 13 residues. The V end was cut by 0 bases, the J end by 7 bases, with 7 bases between. The CDR3 loop reads CASSQDSGNEQFF. In DNA, the CDR3 is TGCGCCAGCAGCCAAGATTCGGGTAATGAGCAGTTCTTC.

V usage is TRBV15 and J usage is TRBJ2-7; 7 nucleotides line up with TRBD2. The germline V gene has CDR1 LNHNV and CDR2 YYDKDF (reference sequence). The V segment lost 0 bases and the J segment 3 bases; nucleotides outside the gene matches: 8. This CDR3 has 16 residues. The CDR3 nucleotides read TGTGCCACCAGCAGAGAGCAAGGGCGGGAGCGCTACGAGCAGTACTTC. Translating it yields CATSREQGRERYEQYF.

This clone was counted only a few times. V is TRBV4-1 and J is TRBJ2-5; 9 bases are shared with TRBD2. The CDR3 extends over 17 amino acids. The germline V gene has CDR1 MGHRA and CDR2 YSYEKL. V shed 4 bases and J 2 bases; nucleotides not matched to a gene: 11. The CDR3 nucleotides are TGCGCCAGCAGCCCCAACGTGGCGGGACTAGCACAAGAGACCCAGTACTTC. This gives the protein CASSPNVAGLAQETQYF.

This clone came up a few times. The J gene is TRBJ2-6, the V gene TRBV28, with a possible D match to TRBD1 (6 bases). With 3 bases removed from V and 4 bases from J, the gap between germline ends came to 10 bases. There are 15 residues in the CDR3. The germline V gene has CDR1 MDHEN and CDR2 SYDVKM. Here the CDR3 DNA reads TGTGCCAGCAGTTTGGGGGCTCTGGGGGCCAACGTCCTGACTTTC. Translating it yields CASSLGALGANVLTF.

The J gene is TRBJ2-1, the V gene TRBV10-3; no firm D call. V was clipped by 5 bases and J by 6 bases, with 5 bases between them. Germline-derived CDR1 and CDR2 are ENHRY and SYGVKD. The CDR3 is 11 amino acids. CDR3 nucleotide sequence: TGTGCCATCAGTCCCAGCAATGAGCAGTTCTTC. Its protein product is CAISPSNEQFF.

This clone appeared once. Here the CDR3 reads CARSFWGGGTDTQYF. CDR3 in DNA: TGTGCCAGAAGCTTCTGGGGCGGAGGGACAGATACGCAGTATTTT. The V gene is TRBV5-3, the J gene TRBJ2-3; D might be TRBD2 (6 bases). TRBV5-3 is an ORF; its function is uncertain. V was trimmed by 2 bases and J by 3 bases, leaving 13 bases between them. The CDR3 consists of 15 residues.

This clone showed up just a few times. This chain connects TRBV4-3 to TRBJ1-1; no definite D call. CDR1 is LGHNA and CDR2 is YSLEER in the germline V gene. V gave up 1 base and J gave up 2 bases, with 14 bases separating them. The CDR3 is made up of 16 amino acids. CDR3 in DNA: TGCGCCAGCAGCCAAGCGGCCACGGGATACAACACTGAAGCTTTCTTT. It is translated as CASSQAATGYNTEAFF.

The chain couples TRBV6-1 to TRBJ2-3; perhaps TRBD2 as D (6 bases). V was pared by 1 base and J by 5 bases, with 13 bases between. The CDR3 totals 15 residues. Germline assignment: CDR1 MNHNS and CDR2 SASEGT. CDR3 sequence (DNA): TGTGCCAGCAGTGAAGGGAGGGCCCATGGAGATACGCAGTATTTT. Amino acids: CASSEGRAHGDTQYF.

The chain combines TRBV9 with TRBJ2-6; D is possibly TRBD2 (5 bases). Looked up from germline, CDR1 is SGDLS and CDR2 is YYNGEE. The V gene lost 4 bases and the J gene lost 3 bases, with 11 bases spanning the gap. This CDR3 comprises 15 residues. CDR3 nucleotide sequence: TGTGCCAGCAGCTTTCGGGGAAGTGGGGCCAACGTCCTGACTTTC. Protein: CASSFRGSGANVLTF.

J is TRBJ2-1 and V is TRBV5-4; 14 bases match TRBD2. CDR3 length: 15 residues. Per the germline V gene, CDR1 is SGHNT and CDR2 is YYREEE (reference sequence). V shed 4 bases and J 7 bases; nucleotides not matched to a gene: 4. CDR3: CASSPGTSGSNEQFF. CDR3 nucleotide sequence: TGTGCCAGCAGCCCCGGGACTAGCGGGAGTAATGAGCAGTTCTTC. Based on the CDR3 plus reference TRBV5-4 and TRBJ2-1, the full variable domain is ETGVTQSPTHLIKTRGQQVTLRCSSQSGHNTVSWYQQALGQGPQFIFQYYREEENGRGNFPPRFSGLQFPNYSSELNVNALELDDSALYLCASSPGTSGSNEQFFGPGTRLTVL.

V usage is TRBV6-5 and J usage is TRBJ2-5; D perhaps matches TRBD1 (6 bases). The germline V and J ends were trimmed by 0 bases and 11 bases, with 13 bases remaining between them. This CDR3 is built from 13 residues. Germline CDR1 reads MNHEY; CDR2 reads SVGAGI. The CDR3 DNA sequence: TGTGCCAGCAGTTACTCGGGGGCTTTAGTTCAGTACTTC. Amino acids: CASSYSGALVQYF.

This clone was seen a single time. This chain uses TRBV7-8 with TRBJ1-1; D is unclear. The CDR3 has 13 residues. Deletions cut 1 base from V and 1 base from J, with 4 bases between. Germline values: CDR1 SGHVS, CDR2 FQNEAQ. CDR3 sequence: CASSLDRNTEAFF. CDR3 DNA sequence: TGTGCCAGCAGCTTAGATAGGAACACTGAAGCTTTCTTT.

In this sample, this clone turned up a few times. The rearrangement joins TRBV4-3 to TRBJ1-2, with D uncertain. CDR3 length equals 15 residues. The germline gives CDR1 LGHNA, CDR2 YSLEER. The V end was cut by 0 bases, the J end by 5 bases, with 13 bases between. The CDR3 nucleotides read TGCGCCAGCAGCCAAGATGGGCGGGCCACGTATGGCTACACCTTC. Protein product: CASSQDGRATYGYTF.

This clone appeared a few times. V usage is TRBV4-3 and J usage is TRBJ1-5, with D unresolved. Looked up from germline, CDR1 is LGHNA and CDR2 is YSLEER. The CDR3 runs 15 residues. V was cut by 0 bases and J by 7 bases, with 13 bases left in between. The CDR3 sequence: CASSQEFSAGQPQHF. For the CDR3, the DNA is TGCGCCAGCAGCCAAGAATTCAGTGCGGGGCAGCCCCAGCATTTT.

The rearrangement links TRBV18 to TRBJ1-1; the match to TRBD1 covers 9 bases. CDR3 length: 16 amino acids. Trimming at V came to 3 bases and at J to 4 bases, leaving 9 bases not matched to a gene. CDR1 is KGHSH and CDR2 is LQKENI in the germline V gene. CDR3 residues: CASSPNTGGAGTEAFF. The CDR3 coding sequence is TGTGCCAGCTCACCGAACACAGGGGGCGCGGGCACTGAAGCTTTCTTT.

Only a few counts were recorded for this clone. J is TRBJ2-1 and V is TRBV19; a possible D gene is TRBD2 (5 bases). The CDR3 covers 14 residues. Trimming removed 10 bases from V and 0 bases from J, with 13 bases in between. CDR1 and CDR2 from the germline V gene are LNHDA and SQIVND (reference sequence). The CDR3 bases are TGTGCCACCAAGCGGAGGAGCTCCTACAATGAGCAGTTCTTC. It translates to CATKRRSSYNEQFF.

Details on this clone: This sample includes further DNA sequences coding for the same CDR3. This rearrangement joins TRBV30 to TRBJ1-2; D uncertain. The CDR3 covers 13 residues. Germline loops: CDR1 GTSNPN, CDR2 SVGIG (reference sequence). Trimming cost V 3 bases and J 3 bases, with 11 bases left between them. The CDR3 DNA is TGTGCCTGGAGGAAGGACTTGGACTATGGCTACACCTTC. Translation gives CAWRKDLDYGYTF.

The genes are TRBV7-9 and TRBJ2-1; 11 bases line up with TRBD2. The CDR3 loop spans 14 amino acids. Germline V gives CDR1 SEHNR, CDR2 FQNEAQ (reference sequence). Unmatched junction bases numbered 3, after V lost 1 base and J lost 10 bases. The CDR3 sequence: CASSLGLAGNEQFF. The CDR3 coding sequence is TGTGCCAGCAGCTTAGGACTAGCGGGAAACGAGCAGTTCTTC.